The 9 T cell receptor beta chains given below trace back to one sample, sequenced in a study of beta chain features in type 1 diabetes. Their target antigens are unknown. Since all of the isolated RNA was reverse transcribed, expressed TCRB transcripts were what got sequenced. The assay was immunoSEQ multiplex PCR, and TCRdb's table has in-frame clones only and misses some. The table shows some 350,000 clones, with around 10% occurring only once. General study points: Type 1 diabetes patients had TCRB CDR3s that were shorter (moderately but significantly so) in all four CD4+ subsets.

The sequencing sample was made of central memory CD4+ T cells from blood. These receptor sequences come from a man younger than 40 with type 1 diabetes.

The chain has TRBV29-1 and TRBJ2-3; TRBD1 matches 10 bases. Germline CDR1 SQVTM, CDR2 ANQGSEA. The ends lost 4 bases at V and 10 bases at J; junction bases unmatched: 11. This CDR3 has 14 amino acids. CDR3 bases: TGCAGCGTTGTGAGGACAGGGGGTACCGGGGCGCAGTATTTT. Amino acid sequence: CSVVRTGGTGAQYF.

The chain has TRBV6-6 and TRBJ2-1; 7 bases are shared with TRBD2. This CDR3 has 13 amino acids. Germline V lookup: CDR1 MNHNY, CDR2 SVGAGI (reference sequence). The trim removed 5 bases at V and 7 bases at J, leaving 5 bases unmatched. The chain's CDR3 is CASSPRGENEQFF. CDR3 DNA: TGTGCCAGCAGTCCCCGGGGGGAAAATGAGCAGTTCTTC.

This clone was seen a handful of times. The chain is built from TRBV7-2 and TRBJ2-3, with D perhaps matching TRBD2 (5 bases). Trimming left V 5 bases short and J 2 bases short, with 14 bases between. CDR1 is SGHTA and CDR2 is FQGNSA in the germline V gene. The CDR3 is made up of 15 amino acids. In DNA, the CDR3 is TGTGCCAGCAGCCCCCGGGCGGGCTACACAGATACGCAGTATTTT. It encodes CASSPRAGYTDTQYF.

The sample holds a few counts of this clone. As DNA, the CDR3 is TGCAGTGCTAGGACCATGGGTCGGCAGTTCTTC. Amino acid sequence: CSARTMGRQFF. The chain is built from TRBV20-1 and TRBJ2-1; D not certain. Germline-derived CDR1 and CDR2 are DFQATT and SNEGSKA (reference sequence). V lost 3 bases to trimming and J lost 12 bases, with 12 bases between them. The CDR3 has 11 amino acids.

The V and J genes are TRBV5-4 and TRBJ1-4; no clear D gene. This CDR3 region has 13 residues. Trimming left V 3 bases short and J 13 bases short, with 16 bases between. Per the germline V gene, CDR1 is SGHNT and CDR2 is YYREEE (reference sequence). The chain's CDR3 is CASSSPREGGLFF. Written as DNA, the CDR3 is TGTGCCAGCAGCTCCCCCCGGGAGGGAGGACTGTTTTTT.

The rearrangement links TRBV7-9 to TRBJ1-4; TRBD1 aligns across 8 bases. In germline, CDR1 is SEHNR, CDR2 FQNEAQ (reference sequence). CDR3 length: 14 amino acids. Trimming at V came to 5 bases and at J to 6 bases, leaving 5 bases not matched to a gene. The CDR3 is CASSRRGRDEKLFF. For the CDR3, the DNA is TGTGCCAGCAGCCGCAGGGGGCGGGATGAAAAACTGTTTTTT. The full variable domain, rest sourced from reference TRBV7-9 and TRBJ1-4, is DTGVSQNPRHKITKRGQNVTFRCDPISEHNRLYWYRQTLGQGPEFLTYFQNEAQLEKSRLLSDRFSAERPKGSFSTLEIQRTEQGDSAMYLCASSRRGRDEKLFFGSGTQLSVL.

This clone was counted only a few times. The chain has TRBV5-1 and TRBJ2-7, with TRBD1 matching 10 bases. The germline V gene has CDR1 SGHRS and CDR2 YFSETQ. The CDR3 is made up of 15 amino acids. V lost 0 bases, J lost 5 bases, and 5 bases stayed unmatched. The CDR3 nucleotides read TGCGCCAGCAGCTTGGTGGGGACAGGGGTAGACGAGCAGTACTTC. This translates into CASSLVGTGVDEQYF.

This clone occurred a few times. The chain couples TRBV15 to TRBJ2-4; D call uncertain. V was pared by 9 bases and J by 7 bases, with 10 bases between. The CDR3 consists of 11 residues. Germline V gene sequence: CDR1 LNHNV, CDR2 YYDKDF (reference sequence). The CDR3 here is CATAGLNIQYF. The CDR3, as DNA: TGTGCCACGGCAGGTTTGAACATTCAGTACTTC.

Worth noting for this clone: Mismatch with germline at one junction end may stem from a read error. The chain recombines TRBV18 with TRBJ2-7; a possible D gene is TRBD1 (6 bases). This CDR3 is built from 13 residues. Germline lookup yields CDR1 KGHSH and CDR2 LQKENI. CDR3: CASSPVMTGTRDF. DNA for the CDR3: TGTGCCAGCTCACCAGTTATGACAGGCACTCGGGACTTC.